Listed here is a single T cell receptor (beta chain). A read error may explain this, as a much larger clone is one base away. This entry comes from a study of tumor-infiltrating lymphocytes in primary liver carcinoma. J was trimmed by 8 bases and V by 6 bases; bases with no gene match: 12. The CDR3 totals 15 residues. Germline DNA was also extracted, while the blood RNA originated from unsorted whole blood. Synthesis of TCR beta cDNA was carried out from 450 to 500 ng total RNA with a constant-region primer. It was through three nested multiplex PCR rounds of slightly modified ARM-PCR that TCR beta libraries arose. The two initial PCR rounds, about 9 cycles each, used TRBV1-TRBV30 forward and C-beta reverse primers. From the multiplex PCR reads, TCRdb called clonotypes with MiXCR, one entry per CDR3 protein. The sample holds about 320,000 distinct CDR3 sequences, almost 60% seen once.

The chain joins TRBV12-3 or TRBV12-4 to TRBJ2-1; TRBD2 matches 8 bases. The receptor's source is a woman in her twenties or thirties with primary liver carcinoma and hepatitis B virus infection. The specimen sequenced was peripheral blood. The CDR3 reads CASRRTGLVVDEQFF. Here the CDR3 DNA reads TGTGCCAGCAGACGAACGGGACTAGTTGTCGATGAGCAGTTCTTC.